This T cell receptor (beta chain) was observed in a study of cytomegalovirus exposure and HLA in healthy donors. Study details: The study's early data release held about 80 million unique TCRs from HLA-typed donors. Findings and limits, study-wide: Specificity of a few CMV-associated chains for CMV antigens was verified in vitro. The study reported that TCR beta sequences accurately predicted HLA-A and HLA-B alleles in most subjects.

The PCR employed 60 Vbeta primers together with 13 Jbeta primers. The method was immunoSEQ multiplex PCR; TCRdb's version includes in-frame clones alone and lacks a portion of them. Found here are fewer than 130,000 clones, about three quarters of them singletons; the top ten hold 2.5% to 3%. As to this clone: Its cognate antigen is unknown.

Per germline, CDR1 LNHNV and CDR2 YYDKDF (reference sequence). CDR3 length equals 14 residues. V lost 0 bases, J lost 2 bases, and 8 bases lay in between. The receptor's source is a woman aged 60 to 75 in good health and CMV-seropositive. Input material: PBMCs. This sequence joins TRBV15 and TRBJ2-7, with D unclear. The DNA for the CDR3 is TGTGCCACCAGCAGAGATGGGCAGACCTACGAGCAGTACTTC. Amino acid sequence: CATSRDGQTYEQYF.